This passage covers 4 T cell receptor beta chains from one sample sequenced in a study of T cells after yellow fever vaccination. A single record per CDR3 protein comes from TCRdb applying MiXCR to the 5' RACE reads. The data contain just under 600,000 distinct CDR3 sequences, roughly 14% of them singletons. Sequencing used PBMCs, obtained on the day of the yellow fever booster vaccination. These receptors all come from a man aged 25 to 40 who received the YFV17D yellow fever vaccine.

The chain employs TRBV24-1 and TRBJ2-3; D is uncertain. The V gene's germline CDR1 is KGHDR and CDR2 SFDVKD. Between the trimmed V and J ends, which lost 5 bases and 2 bases, there was a span of 13 bases. The CDR3 consists of 15 residues. In nucleotides, the CDR3 is TGTGCCACCAGTGCTGGGGTCGGCCACACAGATACGCAGTATTTT. This gives the protein CATSAGVGHTDTQYF.

In the case of this clonotype: Sequence at one end of the junction differs from germline and may be a read error. This chain joins TRBV19 and TRBJ2-1; TRBD1 matches at 9 bases. This CDR3 spans 17 amino acids. Germline CDR1 and CDR2: LNHDA and SQIVND (reference sequence). The CDR3 is CASSIFLGQGRRVSTQF. The CDR3 DNA follows: TGTGCCAGTAGTATATTTCTCGGACAGGGGAGACGGGTGAGCACCCAATTC.

The chain joins TRBV28 to TRBJ2-2, with TRBD2 matching over 7 bases. This CDR3 comprises 14 residues. V shed 7 bases, J shed 6 bases, and the junction held 8 bases outside the gene matches. Germline V gives CDR1 MDHEN, CDR2 SYDVKM. As DNA, the CDR3 is TGTGCCAGCATCCGGGCGGGAGTCGCCGGGGAGCTGTTTTTT. This encodes CASIRAGVAGELFF.

This chain joins TRBV5-1 and TRBJ2-1; 11 bases match TRBD2. Unmatched junction bases numbered 2, after V lost 1 base and J lost 5 bases. Germline V gene data show CDR1 as SGHRS and CDR2 as YFSETQ. The CDR3 consists of 15 residues. The CDR3 region is CASSLRTSGHNEQFF. The CDR3 region has the DNA TGCGCCAGCAGCTTGAGGACTAGCGGGCACAATGAGCAGTTCTTC.